This TCR beta chain comes out of a study of blood T cell repertoires in COVID-19. Overall study: Donors in the United States, Italy and Spain gave samples during acute or convalescent COVID-19.

Enrolment of Seattle patients took place during active infection, and they were followed longitudinally. Original handling: Quantification of nucleated cells was approximated via reference gene primer amplification. Repertoires were generated with immunoSEQ multiplex PCR, while TCRdb's copy carries only in-frame clones and drops some. The V and J calls and clone size were taken over from that table, and D and trimming were inferred from the DNA. The data hold 150,000 to 200,000 clones, with about 85% observed a single time. CDR1 and CDR2 from the germline V gene are SGHKS and YYEKEE (reference sequence). V lost 0 bases and J lost 5, with 5 bases in between. This CDR3 comprises 12 residues.

Material for sequencing was peripheral blood. The genes are TRBV5-5 and TRBJ2-5; D remains ambiguous. This receptor was identified in a woman aged 45-59 years with COVID-19, enrolled during active disease. CDR3 coding DNA: TGTGCCAGCAGCTTGGCTTTGGAGACCCAGTACTTC. It yields the protein CASSLALETQYF.